The 7 T cell receptor beta chains in this list originate from one sample, sequenced in a study of CD8 T cells in Susac syndrome. cDNA came from roughly 0.47 to 1 ug RNA primed by random hexamers. One entry per CDR3 protein results from TCRdb running MiXCR on the immunoSEQ multiplex PCR reads. The sample includes 150,000 to 200,000 distinct CDR3 sequences, about 96% seen only once; the top ten take less than 0.15%. Sequencing was done on a sample of CD4+ T cells from PBMCs. The receptors come from a human donor with Susac syndrome.

The chain combines TRBV4-3 with TRBJ1-2; 9 bases are a match to TRBD1. Germline assignment: CDR1 LGHNA and CDR2 YSLEER. The CDR3 loop spans 15 amino acids. With 2 bases clipped from V and 2 bases from J, the junction kept 3 bases outside the gene matches. The CDR3 spells CASSQNRGQNYGYTF. CDR3 DNA sequence: TGCGCCAGCAGCCAAAACAGGGGGCAGAACTATGGCTACACCTTC.

This chain uses TRBV20-1 with TRBJ1-2; D remains ambiguous. CDR3 length: 11 amino acids. The V gene's germline CDR1 is DFQATT and CDR2 SNEGSKA (reference sequence). V was pared by 1 base and J by 6 bases, with 6 bases between. CDR3 nucleotide sequence: TGCAGTGCTAGAGGGGAGAATGGCTACACCTTC. It is translated as CSARGENGYTF.

The V call is TRBV29-1, the J call TRBJ2-1, with 8 bases aligning to TRBD2. Germline CDR1 SQVTM, CDR2 ANQGSEA. Trimming at V came to 4 bases and at J to 4 bases, leaving 9 bases not matched to a gene. The CDR3 length is 15 residues. DNA for the CDR3: TGCAGCGTTGGGGTCCAACTAGCGGAATACAATGAGCAGTTCTTC. Its protein product is CSVGVQLAEYNEQFF.

V is TRBV20-1 and J is TRBJ1-2; D is ambiguous. Per the germline V gene, CDR1 is DFQATT and CDR2 is SNEGSKA (reference sequence). Trimming left V 7 bases short and J 5 bases short, with 8 bases between. The CDR3 is made up of 10 amino acids. The CDR3 region has the DNA TGCAGTGTAATAGGTTATGGCTACACCTTC. It yields the protein CSVIGYGYTF.

The chain employs TRBV6-2 or TRBV6-3 and TRBJ2-7; 7 bases match TRBD2. The CDR3 runs to 13 residues. Losses at the gene ends were 8 bases for V and 1 base for J; bases not matched to a gene: 5. The germline gives CDR1 MNHEY, CDR2 SVGEGT. CDR3 in DNA: TGTGCCAGCGGTCCAGCGGGATCCTACGAGCAGTACTTC. Translating gives CASGPAGSYEQYF.

J is TRBJ2-7 and V is TRBV11-2; the D gene could be TRBD1 or TRBD2 (5 bases each). Per the germline V gene, CDR1 is SGHAT and CDR2 is FQNNGV. The ends were cut back, 0 bases at V and 6 bases at J, with 9 bases in the middle. This CDR3 comprises 13 residues. The CDR3 loop reads CASSLDPRGEQYF. The CDR3 DNA follows: TGTGCCAGCAGCTTAGATCCGAGGGGCGAGCAGTACTTC.

The gene calls are TRBV29-1 and TRBJ2-5, with D possibly being TRBD1 or TRBD2 (5 bases each). The CDR3 is made up of 15 amino acids. Germline V gene data show CDR1 as SQVTM and CDR2 as ANQGSEA. The V and J ends lost 4 bases and 0 bases respectively, with 15 bases between them. The CDR3 coding sequence is TGCAGCGTTGGACTAAGGACATTGTACCAAGAGACCCAGTACTTC. Translating it yields CSVGLRTLYQETQYF. Based on the CDR3 plus reference TRBV29-1 and TRBJ2-5, the full variable domain is SAVISQKPSRDICQRGTSLTIQCQVDSQVTMMFWYRQQPGQSLTLIATANQGSEATYESGFVIDKFPISRPNLTFSTLTVSNMSPEDSSIYLCSVGLRTLYQETQYFGPGTRLLVL.